The source of this T cell receptor beta chain is a study of T cell repertoires in cytomegalovirus infection. In the study overall: Both a matching HLA type and CMV infection were indicated by public TCR beta signatures.

This clonotype was picked up many times. Its antigen is unidentified. TCRdb reprocessed the reads with MiXCR, giving one entry per CDR3 protein. This sample has approximately 730,000 distinct CDR3 sequences, with about 33% found just once. The study's findings and limits: Within the response measured ex vivo, HLA-C-restricted CMV-specific TCR beta clonotypes were dominant.

There are 16 residues in the CDR3. Germline V gene lookup returns CDR1 SGHTA and CDR2 FQGNSA. With 5 bases removed from V and 2 bases from J, the gap between germline ends came to 16 bases. The sequenced sample was cultured PBMCs, obtained from culture after CMV antigen stimulation. The chain joins TRBV7-2 to TRBJ1-5; D is perhaps TRBD1 (6 bases). The receptor's source is a human donor in good health (CMV status not recorded). Some clones in this sample may be carry-over from other donors' samples. In DNA, the CDR3 is TGTGCCAGCAGCCCCTACTACAGGGATGGCAATCAGCCCCAGCATTTT. As protein: CASSPYYRDGNQPQHF.